Below are 22 T cell receptor beta chains sequenced from a single sample in a study of blood T cell repertoires in COVID-19. Measured with immunoSEQ multiplex PCR; TCRdb has only the in-frame clones, and not every one. This table holds roughly 350,000 clones, around 90% found once. The source material was PBMCs or T cells enriched from blood (not recorded which). The receptors were sampled from a woman aged 25 to 45 who had recovered from COVID-19.

This chain joins TRBV2 and TRBJ2-7; 7 bases agree with TRBD2. CDR1 and CDR2 (germline): SNHLY, FYNNEI. CDR3 length equals 13 residues. V dropped 8 bases and J dropped 2; count of bases not matched to a gene: 6. CDR3 protein: CASGGGSTYEQYF. CDR3 DNA sequence: TGTGCCAGCGGGGGGGGAAGCACCTACGAGCAGTACTTC.

The chain carries TRBV3-1 (or the pseudogene TRBV3-2) and TRBJ2-2; tentative D call: TRBD2 (6 bases). This CDR3 is 16 amino acids long. V was shortened by 1 base and J by 7 bases, with 16 bases between the two germline ends. CDR1 is LGHDT and CDR2 is YNNKEL in the germline V gene (reference sequence). The CDR3 region is CASSQAPGDVGGELFF. Here the CDR3 DNA reads TGTGCCAGCAGCCAAGCCCCGGGGGATGTTGGCGGGGAGCTGTTTTTT.

The V and J genes are TRBV19 and TRBJ1-1; D is ambiguous. V lost 3 bases and J lost 3, with 8 bases in between. CDR3 length equals 13 residues. Germline V CDR1 and CDR2: LNHDA, SQIVND (reference sequence). The CDR3 loop is CASSMSGDTEAFF. CDR3 nucleotides: TGTGCCAGTAGTATGTCGGGTGACACTGAAGCTTTCTTT.

CDR3 amino acids: CASSLGPGKNIQYF. CDR3 sequence (DNA): TGTGCCAGCAGCTTGGGGCCAGGCAAAAACATTCAGTACTTC. This chain connects TRBV5-4 to TRBJ2-4; D gene unclear. The germline V gene encodes CDR1 SGHNT and CDR2 YYREEE (reference sequence). Trimming left V 0 bases short and J 3 bases short, with 7 bases between. This CDR3 is built from 14 residues.

CDR3 in DNA: TGTGCCAGTAAAGCCGATGCAAACTACAATGAGCAGTTCTTC. Encoded protein: CASKADANYNEQFF. The chain couples TRBV19 to TRBJ2-1; D gene ambiguous. Germline loops: CDR1 LNHDA, CDR2 SQIVND (reference sequence). V was shortened by 7 bases and J by 3 bases, with 13 bases between the two germline ends. The CDR3 is 14 amino acids.

V and J are TRBV5-1 and TRBJ2-7; TRBD1 matches 8 bases. V was pared by 4 bases and J by 2 bases, with 5 bases of the junction left unmatched. Germline loops: CDR1 SGHRS, CDR2 YFSETQ. The CDR3 totals 14 residues. The CDR3 bases are TGCGCCAGCAGCCCGGGACAGGAAACCTACGAGCAGTACTTC. Its translation: CASSPGQETYEQYF.

The V call is TRBV18, the J call TRBJ1-1; the D gene is possibly TRBD1 (5 bases). Between the trimmed V and J ends, which lost 6 bases and 0 bases, there was a span of 11 bases. The CDR3 length is 14 residues. In germline, CDR1 is KGHSH, CDR2 LQKENI. The CDR3 DNA sequence: TGTGCCAGCTCTTGGGACTCTCTGAACACTGAAGCTTTCTTT. This codes for CASSWDSLNTEAFF.

The chain links TRBV3-1 (or the pseudogene TRBV3-2) to TRBJ2-5, with no clear D. Trimming removed 5 bases at V and 4 bases at J, with 23 bases between. The CDR3 contains 17 residues. Germline loops: CDR1 LGHDT, CDR2 YNNKEL (reference sequence). The CDR3 protein is CASSSTYGKSFGETQYF. The CDR3 DNA follows: TGTGCCAGCAGCTCGACATACGGAAAATCCTTTGGAGAGACCCAGTACTTC.

CDR3 DNA: TGCGCCAGCAGCCCACGGGACACATTCCTCTCTGGGGCCAACGTCCTGACTTTC. The encoded protein is CASSPRDTFLSGANVLTF. The V and J genes are TRBV5-1 and TRBJ2-6; D possibly corresponds to TRBD1 (6 bases). The CDR3 contains 18 residues. The germline V gene encodes CDR1 SGHRS and CDR2 YFSETQ. The germline V and J ends were trimmed by 4 bases and 0 bases, with 17 bases remaining between them.

The chain has TRBV2 and TRBJ1-2; TRBD1 might be the D (6 bases). The CDR3 is made up of 15 amino acids. The germline CDR1 and CDR2 sequences are SNHLY and FYNNEI. V lost 4 bases and J 8 bases, leaving 20 bases between the germline ends. CDR3 loop: CASSGLGQPAEGYTF. As DNA, the CDR3 is TGTGCCAGCAGTGGTCTCGGACAGCCGGCGGAAGGCTACACCTTC.

This clone was counted a single time. The rearrangement joins TRBV5-4 to TRBJ1-2, with 7 bases identical to TRBD1. The CDR3 extends over 12 amino acids. The trim removed 3 bases at V and 7 bases at J, leaving 3 bases unmatched. Per the germline V gene, CDR1 is SGHNT and CDR2 is YYREEE (reference sequence). The CDR3 here is CASSSDRVGYTF. CDR3 nucleotide sequence: TGTGCCAGCAGCTCCGACAGGGTTGGCTACACCTTC.

The chain links TRBV24-1 to TRBJ2-2, with 13 bases that match TRBD2. V lost 2 bases to trimming and J lost 4 bases; unmatched junction nucleotides: 3. The CDR3 length is 17 residues. Germline CDR1 reads KGHDR; CDR2 reads SFDVKD. CDR3: CATSDSGLAGATGELFF. DNA of the CDR3: TGTGCCACCAGTGATTCCGGACTAGCGGGAGCCACCGGGGAGCTGTTTTTT.

The chain combines TRBV4-3 with TRBJ2-7; possibly TRBD2 for D (5 bases). Trimming took off 0 bases at V and 3 bases at J, with 9 bases between the two ends. CDR1 is LGHNA, CDR2 YSLEER, per germline. This CDR3 comprises 14 residues. In DNA, the CDR3 is TGCGCCAGCAGCCAAGATCGGGGTGTCTACGAGCAGTACTTC. It encodes CASSQDRGVYEQYF.

V is TRBV29-1 and J is TRBJ2-7; 10 nucleotides line up with TRBD1. J was trimmed by 6 bases and V by 7 bases; bases with no gene match: 6. The CDR3 has 12 residues. Germline CDR1 and CDR2: SQVTM and ANQGSEA. In DNA form, the CDR3 reads TGCAGCGCGGGACAGGGGTTGGGCGAGCAGTACTTC. Its protein product is CSAGQGLGEQYF.

V usage is TRBV7-6 and J usage is TRBJ2-5; a weak D match, TRBD2 (6 bases). The germline CDR1 and CDR2 sequences are SGHVS and FNYEAQ. Trimming removed 3 bases from V and 7 bases from J, with 12 bases in between. This CDR3 has 13 residues. The CDR3 DNA follows: TGTGCCAGCAGCTTCTATCGGGGAGGGACCCAGTACTTC. Translated: CASSFYRGGTQYF.

The chain combines TRBV28 with TRBJ2-1, with 7 bases lining up with TRBD1. In germline, CDR1 is MDHEN, CDR2 SYDVKM. This CDR3 comprises 12 residues. V shed 5 bases, J shed 7 bases, and the junction held 2 bases outside the gene matches. CDR3 in DNA: TGTGCCAGCAGTGTACAGGGGAATGAGCAGTTCTTC. As protein: CASSVQGNEQFF.

The DNA of the CDR3 is TGTGCCAGCGCTCGCAGTCACTACGAGCAGTACTTC. Encoded protein: CASARSHYEQYF. This chain uses TRBV11-2 with TRBJ2-7, with no clear D. Germline V CDR1 and CDR2: SGHAT, FQNNGV. The V and J ends lost 8 bases and 3 bases respectively, with 11 bases between them. This CDR3 has 12 residues.

This chain connects TRBV7-2 to TRBJ1-2; 11 nucleotides agree with TRBD1. Trimming removed 5 bases from V and 6 bases from J; junction bases left unmatched: 5. The CDR3 has 14 amino acids. Germline CDR1 is SGHTA and CDR2 is FQGNSA. This CDR3 reads CASSPGQGADGYTF. The CDR3 DNA follows: TGTGCCAGCAGCCCCGGACAGGGGGCAGATGGCTACACCTTC.

The chain links TRBV18 to TRBJ1-2; possible D gene TRBD1, 6 bases. CDR3 length: 13 residues. Per the germline V gene, CDR1 is KGHSH and CDR2 is LQKENI. Trimming removed 0 bases at V and 7 bases at J, with 9 bases between. CDR3 DNA: TGTGCCAGCTCACCACCGAGGGGGTCTGGCTACACCTTC. It encodes CASSPPRGSGYTF. Combining the CDR3 with reference TRBV18 and TRBJ1-2 gives the whole variable domain NAGVMQNPRHLVRRRGQEARLRCSPMKGHSHVYWYRQLPEEGLKFMVYLQKENIIDESGMPKERFSAEFPKEGPSILRIQQVVRGDSAAYFCASSPPRGSGYTFGSGTRLTVV.

The rearrangement links TRBV10-3 to TRBJ1-2; D call uncertain. Germline CDR1 is ENHRY and CDR2 is SYGVKD. The V gene lost 3 bases and the J gene lost 2 bases, with 16 bases spanning the gap. This CDR3 is built from 16 residues. DNA for the CDR3: TGTGCCATCAGTGATATTCTTGGAGGGCAGAACTATGGCTACACCTTC. It specifies CAISDILGGQNYGYTF.

V usage is TRBV7-2 and J usage is TRBJ1-2, with 9 bases lining up with TRBD1. Germline V lookup: CDR1 SGHTA, CDR2 FQGNSA. This CDR3 is built from 13 residues. With 7 bases clipped from V and 4 bases from J, the junction kept 4 bases outside the gene matches. The CDR3 reads CASTPGQGYGYTF. CDR3 DNA sequence: TGTGCCAGCACACCGGGACAGGGCTATGGCTACACCTTC.

This sequence joins TRBV4-2 and TRBJ2-2, with a weak D call TRBD2 (7 bases). Trimming removed 4 bases at V and 5 bases at J, with 23 bases between. The CDR3 spans 18 residues. Germline CDR1 is LGHNA and CDR2 is YNFKEQ. The CDR3: CASSPAPPLGGATGELFF. The CDR3 bases are TGTGCCAGCAGCCCTGCCCCACCCTTGGGGGGGGCTACCGGGGAGCTGTTTTTT.